The 19 T cell receptor beta chains below all came from one sample that was sequenced in a study of early T cells in non-severe SARS-CoV-2 infection. Using its own MiXCR run on the 5' RACE reads, TCRdb lists one record per CDR3 protein. The repertoire has just over 70,000 distinct CDR3 sequences, roughly an eighth of them found once; the top ten carry roughly 1.3%. The sequencing sample was made of whole blood. These TCRs come from an adult who was a healthcare worker with PCR-confirmed SARS-CoV-2 infection or an uninfected control (not recorded which).

This clonotype was recorded many times. The chain is built from TRBV29-1 and TRBJ2-3; 8 nucleotides match TRBD2. The germline V gene encodes CDR1 SQVTM and CDR2 ANQGSEA. J gave up 4 bases and V 8 bases, and 2 bases lay outside the gene matches. This CDR3 comprises 11 residues. The DNA of the CDR3 is TGCAGCTCGGGACTAGCAGATACGCAGTATTTT. It is translated as CSSGLADTQYF.

V usage is TRBV27 and J usage is TRBJ1-1, with D hard to call. V dropped 2 bases and J dropped 4 bases, with 11 bases sitting between them. Germline lookup yields CDR1 MNHEY and CDR2 SMNVEV (reference sequence). This CDR3 comprises 14 residues. DNA of the CDR3: TGTGCCAGCAGTTTACGGGGTATGGGCACTGAAGCTTTCTTT. This encodes CASSLRGMGTEAFF.

In its sample, this clonotype was seen many times. This rearrangement joins TRBV7-8 to TRBJ1-5; possibly TRBD1 for D (5 bases). Germline V lookup: CDR1 SGHVS, CDR2 FQNEAQ. V gave up 5 bases and J gave up 9 bases, with 20 bases separating them. The CDR3 is 15 residues long. CDR3 region: CASSPIHGGFSPQHF. In DNA, the CDR3 is TGTGCCAGCAGCCCAATACACGGGGGGTTTTCGCCCCAGCATTTT.

The sample holds many counts of this clonotype. The chain couples TRBV5-1 to TRBJ2-1, with 7 bases identical to TRBD1. Germline CDR1 and CDR2: SGHRS and YFSETQ. V shed 1 base and J 5 bases; nucleotides not matched to a gene: 6. The CDR3 is made up of 15 amino acids. CDR3 amino acids: CASSLIGGSHNEQFF. The CDR3 nucleotides are TGCGCCAGCAGCTTGATAGGGGGCAGCCACAATGAGCAGTTCTTC.

The chain's CDR3 is CASSPRTSRSYNEQFF. As DNA, the CDR3 is TGTGCCAGCAGTCCGAGGACTAGCCGATCCTACAATGAGCAGTTCTTC. The rearrangement links TRBV7-2 to TRBJ2-1; the match to TRBD2 covers 8 bases. The V and J ends lost 6 bases and 1 base, in that order; junction bases with no gene match: 8. The germline V gene has CDR1 SGHTA and CDR2 FQGNSA. This CDR3 is built from 16 residues.

Points on this clonotype: Being one base from a much bigger clone, this may be a read error. The chain joins TRBV7-2 to TRBJ2-5, with 11 nucleotides matching TRBD2. V trimming: 5 bases; J trimming: 9 bases; junction bases outside the gene matches: 11. The germline V gene encodes CDR1 SGHTA and CDR2 FQGNSA. This CDR3 has 15 residues. The CDR3 reads CASSQASGGPRPQYF. CDR3 in DNA: TGTGCCAGCAGCCAGGCTAGCGGGGGGCCCCGGCCCCAGTACTTC.

This clonotype was observed many times. The chain has TRBV27 and TRBJ1-1; D is ambiguous. The V end was cut by 3 bases, the J end by 1 base, with 9 bases between. This CDR3 is 14 amino acids long. Per germline, CDR1 MNHEY and CDR2 SMNVEV (reference sequence). The CDR3 bases are TGTGCCAGCAGTTTCTATGCCGGGAACACTGAAGCTTTCTTT. It codes for CASSFYAGNTEAFF.

There are many counts of this clonotype. The V and J genes are TRBV12-3 or TRBV12-4 and TRBJ2-1; 8 bases are shared with TRBD1. The CDR3 extends over 14 amino acids. The V and J ends lost 7 bases and 15 bases, in that order; junction bases with no gene match: 17. CDR3 amino acids: CASTKTGEAQVGFF. As DNA, the CDR3 is TGTGCCAGCACCAAGACAGGGGAGGCTCAGGTTGGGTTCTTC.

The J gene is TRBJ2-3, the V gene TRBV28; TRBD1 matches at 8 bases. The CDR3 runs 14 residues. Germline V lookup: CDR1 MDHEN, CDR2 SYDVKM. V lost 6 bases, J lost 3 bases, and 5 bases stayed unmatched. CDR3 protein: CASSQGAETDTQYF. In nucleotides, the CDR3 is TGTGCCAGCAGCCAGGGGGCTGAGACAGATACGCAGTATTTT.

This clonotype was counted at least ten times. The chain links TRBV7-9 to TRBJ2-1; 12 nucleotides match TRBD2. The length of the CDR3 is 15 residues. Trimming took 5 bases from V and 10 from J; bases not matched to a gene: 9. From germline, CDR1 is SEHNR and CDR2 FQNEAQ (reference sequence). The chain's CDR3 is CASSHGLAGPREQFF. The CDR3 DNA reads TGTGCCAGCAGCCACGGACTAGCGGGGCCGCGGGAGCAGTTCTTC.

This clonotype was found many times. The CDR3 loop is CASTFSGGGTDTQYF. The DNA of the CDR3 is TGTGCCAGCACCTTTTCGGGGGGGGGCACAGATACGCAGTATTTT. The chain recombines TRBV7-2 with TRBJ2-3; 8 positions agree with TRBD2. Germline V gene sequence: CDR1 SGHTA, CDR2 FQGNSA. V lost 7 bases and J lost 1; bases outside the gene matches: 7. The CDR3 extends over 15 amino acids.

The table lists this clonotype with a few counts. The CDR3, as DNA: TGTGCCAGCAGTCCCCCTGGGACAGATACGCAGTATTTT. Protein product: CASSPPGTDTQYF. This chain links TRBV28 with TRBJ2-3, with D unresolved. Germline V CDR1 and CDR2: MDHEN, SYDVKM. V lost 5 bases and J lost 3, with 9 bases in between. This CDR3 has 13 residues.

This clonotype was seen more than once but under ten times. V is TRBV29-1 and J is TRBJ2-5, with D possibly being TRBD2 (6 bases). The V and J ends lost 5 bases and 5 bases respectively, with 18 bases between them. The CDR3 spans 14 residues. The V gene's germline CDR1 is SQVTM and CDR2 ANQGSEA. CDR3 bases: TGCAGCGTTAGTGGGACTTCGCCTACGGAGACCCAGTACTTC. Translated, it gives CSVSGTSPTETQYF.

This clonotype occurred a few times. The chain is built from TRBV29-1 and TRBJ2-7, with TRBD2 matching over 8 bases. With 4 bases clipped from V and 6 bases from J, the junction kept 11 bases outside the gene matches. CDR3 length equals 14 residues. CDR1 is SQVTM, CDR2 ANQGSEA, per germline. The CDR3: CSVGPERETAEQYF. The CDR3 nucleotides read TGCAGCGTTGGACCAGAGCGGGAGACGGCCGAGCAGTACTTC.

This clonotype was observed at least ten times. The chain links TRBV7-2 to TRBJ2-6; weak D call: TRBD2 (5 bases). In germline, CDR1 is SGHTA, CDR2 FQGNSA. The CDR3 totals 15 residues. V was cut by 5 bases and J by 4 bases, with 12 bases left in between. CDR3 coding DNA: TGTGCCAGCAGCCCCTCCTCGGGAGGGGCCAACGTCCTGACTTTC. It is translated as CASSPSSGGANVLTF.

This clonotype has at least ten counts. The chain employs TRBV6-2 or TRBV6-3 and TRBJ1-1; D may be TRBD1 (5 bases). Trimming took 2 bases from V and 6 from J, leaving 16 bases between them. There are 15 residues in the CDR3. CDR1 is MNHEY, CDR2 SVGEGT, per germline. The CDR3 nucleotides are TGTGCCAGCAGTTACCCACCTGACAGAGGCGCTGAAGCTTTCTTT. It encodes CASSYPPDRGAEAFF.

In this sample, this clonotype turned up many times. This chain joins TRBV5-5 and TRBJ1-2; a possible D gene is TRBD1 (6 bases). Germline CDR1 and CDR2: SGHKS and YYEKEE (reference sequence). The CDR3 contains 15 residues. Trimming removed 0 bases from V and 3 bases from J, with 12 bases in between. CDR3 residues: CASSLGNREYYGYTF. DNA of the CDR3: TGTGCCAGCAGCTTGGGGAACAGGGAATACTATGGCTACACCTTC.

Many counts were recorded for this clonotype. V is TRBV20-1 and J is TRBJ2-1; the match to TRBD2 covers 8 bases. CDR1 DFQATT and CDR2 SNEGSKA come from the germline V gene (reference sequence). Trimming cost V 0 bases and J 2 bases; bases outside gene matches: 9. This CDR3 has 17 residues. The CDR3 coding sequence is TGCAGTGCTAGAGAGACCCCCTCGGGGGGGGCCTACAATGAGCAGTTCTTC. The encoded protein is CSARETPSGGAYNEQFF.

The V call is TRBV9, the J call TRBJ1-1; D gene uncertain. V was pared by 2 bases and J by 2 bases, with 10 bases between. The CDR3 is made up of 14 amino acids. The germline CDR1 and CDR2 sequences are SGDLS and YYNGEE. The CDR3 is CASSVWADNTEAFF. For the CDR3, the DNA is TGTGCCAGCAGCGTGTGGGCGGATAACACTGAAGCTTTCTTT.